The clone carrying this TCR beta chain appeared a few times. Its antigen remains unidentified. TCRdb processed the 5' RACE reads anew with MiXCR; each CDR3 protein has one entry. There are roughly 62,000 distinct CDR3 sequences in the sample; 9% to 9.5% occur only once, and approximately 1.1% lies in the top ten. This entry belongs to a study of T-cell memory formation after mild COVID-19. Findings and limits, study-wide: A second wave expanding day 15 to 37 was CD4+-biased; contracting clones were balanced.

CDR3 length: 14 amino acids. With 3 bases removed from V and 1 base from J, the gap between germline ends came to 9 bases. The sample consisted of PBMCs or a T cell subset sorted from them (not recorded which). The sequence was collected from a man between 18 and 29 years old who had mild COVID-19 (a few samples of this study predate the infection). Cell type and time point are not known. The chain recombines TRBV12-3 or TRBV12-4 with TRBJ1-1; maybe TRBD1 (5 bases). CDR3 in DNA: TGTGCCAGCAGTTTCGACAGAAGGAACACTGAAGCTTTCTTT. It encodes CASSFDRRNTEAFF.